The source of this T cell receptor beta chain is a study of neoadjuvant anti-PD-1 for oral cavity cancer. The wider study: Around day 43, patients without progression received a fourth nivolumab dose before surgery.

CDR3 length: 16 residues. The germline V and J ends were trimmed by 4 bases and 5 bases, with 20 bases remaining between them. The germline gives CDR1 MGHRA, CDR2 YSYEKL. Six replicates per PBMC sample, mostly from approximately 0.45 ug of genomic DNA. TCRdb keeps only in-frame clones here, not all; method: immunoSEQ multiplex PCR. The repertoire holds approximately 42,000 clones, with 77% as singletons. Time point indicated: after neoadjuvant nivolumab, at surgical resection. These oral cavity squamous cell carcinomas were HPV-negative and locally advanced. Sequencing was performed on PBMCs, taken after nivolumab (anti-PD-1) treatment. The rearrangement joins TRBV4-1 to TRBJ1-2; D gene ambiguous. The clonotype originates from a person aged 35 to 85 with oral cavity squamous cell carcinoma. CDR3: CASSRTNRGDGYGYTF. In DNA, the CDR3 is TGCGCCAGCAGCCGAACCAATCGGGGAGACGGATATGGCTACACCTTC.